The entry below gives a single T cell receptor (beta chain) sequence along with its context. J lost 0 bases, V lost 0 bases, and 5 bases had no gene match. CDR3 length: 17 residues. Per the germline V gene, CDR1 is LGHNA and CDR2 is YNFKEQ. Here immunoSEQ multiplex PCR was the method, and the copy in TCRdb shows in-frame clones only, minus some. Of around 200,000 clones in the sample, about four fifths were seen once. The sample belongs to a study of blood T cell repertoires in COVID-19. The TCR sequence derives from a woman between 40 and 55 years old with acute or convalescent COVID-19. Sequenced input: peripheral blood. J is TRBJ2-7 and V is TRBV4-2; TRBD2 agrees at 10 bases. CDR3 protein: CASSQDRASGSSYEQYF. DNA of the CDR3: TGTGCCAGCAGCCAAGATAGGGCTAGCGGGAGCTCCTACGAGCAGTACTTC.